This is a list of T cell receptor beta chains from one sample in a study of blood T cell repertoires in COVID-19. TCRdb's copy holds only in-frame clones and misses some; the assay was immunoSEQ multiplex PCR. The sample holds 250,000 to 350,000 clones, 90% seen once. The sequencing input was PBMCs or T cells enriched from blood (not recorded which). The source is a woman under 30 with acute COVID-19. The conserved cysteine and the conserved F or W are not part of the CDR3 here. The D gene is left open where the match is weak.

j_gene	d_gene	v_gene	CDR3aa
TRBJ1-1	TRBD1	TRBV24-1	ATREGTGNTEAF
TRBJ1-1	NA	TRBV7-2	ASRRQLNTEAF
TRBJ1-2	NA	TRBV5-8	ASSPGLSYGYT
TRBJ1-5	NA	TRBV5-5	ASSLDPDSYQPQH
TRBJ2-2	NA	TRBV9	ASSVLGRSTGELF
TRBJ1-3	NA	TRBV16	ASSQVIPEISGNTIY
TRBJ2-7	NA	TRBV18	ASSPNSFPYEQY
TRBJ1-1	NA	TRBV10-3	AISESKEGYRNTEAF
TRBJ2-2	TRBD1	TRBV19	ASGLDRANWNGELF
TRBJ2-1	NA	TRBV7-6	ASSWPSGASSYNEQF
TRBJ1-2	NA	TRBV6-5	ASSPYELPYGYT
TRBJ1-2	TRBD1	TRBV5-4	ASSTRGGQGAFGYT
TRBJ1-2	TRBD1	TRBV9	ASSVSAGGANGYT
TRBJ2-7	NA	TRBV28	ASSLYTDRYEQY
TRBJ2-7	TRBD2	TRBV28	ASTSWTSGNHYEQY
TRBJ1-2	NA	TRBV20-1	SASPDSMGGYT
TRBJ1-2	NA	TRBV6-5	ASRAFEGNYGYT
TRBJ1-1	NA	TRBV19	ASFLGGTEAF
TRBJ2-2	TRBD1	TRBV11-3	ASSSLTGIAGELF
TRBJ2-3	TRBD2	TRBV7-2	ASSFPLAGGPHTDTQY
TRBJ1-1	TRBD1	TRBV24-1	ATKSGTGEAF
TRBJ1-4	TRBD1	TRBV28	ASSSGDSFNEKLF